Each of the 8 T cell receptor beta chains below was sequenced from the same sample in a study of T cells after posttransplantation cyclophosphamide. This table comes from immunoSEQ multiplex PCR, and its TCRdb copy is limited to in-frame clones, with some not included. The table lists more than 15,000 clones, about 85% of them singletons. Controls had myeloablative marrow grafts with methotrexate and calcineurin inhibitor, sampled at 1 year. Sequenced here: PBMCs, sampled after allogeneic stem cell transplant with calcineurin inhibitor and methotrexate. All receptors derive from a female patient aged 18-29 years who received an allogeneic stem cell transplant from an unrelated donor, was CMV-positive, and had acute and chronic GVHD. Some T cells may be the graft donor's.

The CDR3 sequence is CASSVGPAVLANTGELFF. In DNA form, the CDR3 reads TGCGCCAGCAGCGTGGGGCCAGCGGTGCTCGCGAACACCGGGGAGCTGTTTTTT. The chain combines TRBV5-1 with TRBJ2-2; D possibly matches TRBD1 or TRBD2 (5 bases each). This CDR3 is built from 18 residues. Germline V gene lookup returns CDR1 SGHRS and CDR2 YFSETQ. V was shortened by 4 bases and J by 0 bases, with 19 bases between the two germline ends. Full variable domain (outside the CDR3, taken from reference TRBV5-1 and TRBJ2-2): KAGVTQTPRYLIKTRGQQVTLSCSPISGHRSVSWYQQTPGQGLQFLFEYFSETQRNKGNFPGRFSGRQFSNSRSEMNVSTLELGDSALYLCASSVGPAVLANTGELFFGEGSRLTVL.

V is TRBV6-6 and J is TRBJ2-7; D perhaps matches TRBD1 (6 bases). CDR3 size: 16 residues. The germline gives CDR1 MNHNY, CDR2 SVGAGI (reference sequence). The germline V and J ends were trimmed by 0 bases and 2 bases, with 14 bases remaining between them. CDR3 in amino acids: CASSYSRARGAYEQYF. The DNA for the CDR3 is TGTGCCAGCAGTTACTCGAGGGCCAGGGGAGCCTACGAGCAGTACTTC.

This sequence joins TRBV25-1 and TRBJ1-1; 7 nucleotides align to TRBD1. CDR3 length: 13 residues. V trimming: 4 bases; J trimming: 5 bases; junction bases outside the gene matches: 4. Germline CDR1 and CDR2: MGHDK and SYGVNS. The CDR3 coding sequence is TGTGCCAGCAGTGTAGACAGGGTAACTGAAGCTTTCTTT. Protein product: CASSVDRVTEAFF.

This clone was observed a single time. A junction boundary mismatches the germline segment, possibly from a read error. The rearrangement joins TRBV2 to TRBJ2-1, with D tentatively TRBD1 (5 bases). Germline V gives CDR1 SNHLY, CDR2 FYNNEI. The CDR3 is made up of 15 amino acids. CDR3 sequence: CAGSERGLGYNEQFF. The CDR3 region has the DNA TGTGCCGGCAGTGAAAGGGGCTTGGGCTACAATGAGCAGTTCTTC.

The rearrangement joins TRBV19 to TRBJ1-2; 8 bases fit TRBD1. Germline V gene lookup returns CDR1 LNHDA and CDR2 SQIVND (reference sequence). The CDR3 totals 14 residues. V lost 7 bases to trimming and J lost 1 base; unmatched junction nucleotides: 5. CDR3 DNA: TGTGCCAGTACCCCGGACAGGGTTAACTATGGCTACACCTTC. Its protein product is CASTPDRVNYGYTF.

The chain joins TRBV6-1 to TRBJ1-1; D call uncertain. In germline, CDR1 is MNHNS, CDR2 SASEGT. V lost 6 bases to trimming and J lost 8 bases, with 7 bases between them. The CDR3 totals 10 residues. The DNA of the CDR3 is TGTGCCAGCAGGTCTGGCGAAGCTTTCTTT. It codes for CASRSGEAFF.

There are a few counts of this clone. The CDR3 here is CASSYLTGYEQYF. CDR3 DNA sequence: TGTGCCAGCAGCTACTTGACTGGCTACGAGCAGTACTTC. The V call is TRBV7-2, the J call TRBJ2-7; D gene unclear. V lost 4 bases and J lost 3, with 10 bases in between. CDR3 length: 13 residues. Looked up from germline, CDR1 is SGHTA and CDR2 is FQGNSA. The full variable domain, rest sourced from reference TRBV7-2 and TRBJ2-7, is GAGVSQSPSNKVTEKGKDVELRCDPISGHTALYWYRQSLGQGLEFLIYFQGNSAPDKSGLPSDRFSAERTGGSVSTLTIQRTQQEDSAVYLCASSYLTGYEQYFGPGTRLTVT.

The chain employs TRBV10-2 and TRBJ2-2; 10 positions agree with TRBD2. The germline V gene has CDR1 WSHSY and CDR2 SAAADI. The V gene end was trimmed by 4 bases and the J gene end by 5 bases; junction bases not matched to a gene: 7. This CDR3 has 16 amino acids. This CDR3 is CASSALAGGGTGELFF. CDR3 bases: TGCGCCAGCAGTGCGTTAGCGGGAGGAGGAACCGGGGAGCTGTTTTTT.